What follows is one T cell receptor (beta chain) and its context. The data originate from a study of blood T cell repertoires in COVID-19. Study as a whole: T cells, B-cell-depleted T cells, or PBMCs provided the cDNA or gDNA that served as material.

As handled by the study authors: Estimates of nucleated cell counts were drawn from the amplification of reference gene primers. Repertoires were generated with immunoSEQ multiplex PCR, while TCRdb's copy carries only in-frame clones and drops some. That table furnishes V, J and clone size, whereas the DNA furnished D and trimming. The sample has approximately 150,000 clones, 81% seen once; the top ten hold about 5.3%. Clinical history as reported by participants underpinned cohort assignment. This CDR3 is built from 13 residues. V gave up 0 bases and J gave up 8 bases, with 9 bases separating them. The germline V gene encodes CDR1 SGHRS and CDR2 YFSETQ.

The chain recombines TRBV5-1 with TRBJ2-1; no definite D call. The receptor was isolated from a woman between 40 and 50 years old with acute COVID-19. Sequenced sample: PBMCs or T cells enriched from blood (not recorded which). The CDR3 region has the DNA TGCGCCAGCAGCTTGGGCGGAAAGTATGAGCAGTTCTTC. Protein: CASSLGGKYEQFF. Full variable domain (outside the CDR3, taken from reference TRBV5-1 and TRBJ2-1): KAGVTQTPRYLIKTRGQQVTLSCSPISGHRSVSWYQQTPGQGLQFLFEYFSETQRNKGNFPGRFSGRQFSNSRSEMNVSTLELGDSALYLCASSLGGKYEQFFGPGTRLTVL.